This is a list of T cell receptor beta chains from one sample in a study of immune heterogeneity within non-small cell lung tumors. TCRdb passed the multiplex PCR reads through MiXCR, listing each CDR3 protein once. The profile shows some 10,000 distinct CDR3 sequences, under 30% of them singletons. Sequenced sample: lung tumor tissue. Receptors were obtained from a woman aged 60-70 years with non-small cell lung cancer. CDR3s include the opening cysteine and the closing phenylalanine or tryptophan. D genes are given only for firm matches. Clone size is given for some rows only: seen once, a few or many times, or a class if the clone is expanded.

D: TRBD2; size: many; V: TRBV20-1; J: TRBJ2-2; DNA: TGCAGTGCTAGACCACTCTCTTTTCGGACTAGCGGCACCGGGGAGCTGTTTTTT; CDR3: CSARPLSFRTSGTGELFF
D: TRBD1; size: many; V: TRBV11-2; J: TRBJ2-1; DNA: TGTGCCAGCAGCTTAATGACAGGGCGAAGGGGCAATGAGCAGTTCTTC; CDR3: CASSLMTGRRGNEQFF
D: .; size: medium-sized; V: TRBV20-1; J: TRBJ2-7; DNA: TGCAGTGCTAGAAGCACCTACGAGCAGTACTTC; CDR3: CSARSTYEQYF
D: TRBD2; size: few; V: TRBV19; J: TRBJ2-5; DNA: TGTGCCAGTGGTCATCCTAGCGGGAGGGTAGAGACCCAGTACTTC; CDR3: CASGHPSGRVETQYF
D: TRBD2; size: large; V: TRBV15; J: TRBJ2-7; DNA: TGTGCCACCAGCAGGGGACTAGCGGGAGATGTTTACGAGCAGTACTTC; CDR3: CATSRGLAGDVYEQYF
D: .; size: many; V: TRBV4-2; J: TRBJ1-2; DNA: TGTGCCAGCAGCCCGGGGGGCGCTACCTATGGCTACACCTTC; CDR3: CASSPGGATYGYTF
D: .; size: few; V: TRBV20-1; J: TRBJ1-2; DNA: TGCAGTGCTATGTACTATGGCTACACCTTC; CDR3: CSAMYYGYTF
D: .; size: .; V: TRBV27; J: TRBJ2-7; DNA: TGTGCCAGCAGTTTGCTCACAGAGCGGGGCGGGGGCTTCTACGAGCAGTACTTC; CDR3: CASSLLTERGGGFYEQYF
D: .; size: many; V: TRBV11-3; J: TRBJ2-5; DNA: TGTGCCAGCAGCCATCAAGAGACCCAGTACTTC; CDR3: CASSHQETQYF
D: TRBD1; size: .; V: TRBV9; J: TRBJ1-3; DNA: TGTGCCAGCAGCGTAGAGATTGGGACAGGATTGATTAGCTCTGGAAACACCATATATTTT; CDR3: CASSVEIGTGLISSGNTIYF
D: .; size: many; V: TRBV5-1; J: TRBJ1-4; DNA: TGCGCCAGCAGCTTGGGACAGGAGAATGAAAAACTGTTTTTT; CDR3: CASSLGQENEKLFF
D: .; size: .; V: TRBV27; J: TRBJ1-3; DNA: TGTGCCAGCAGTTTTTCTAGGGGCTCTGGAAACACCATATATTTT; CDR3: CASSFSRGSGNTIYF
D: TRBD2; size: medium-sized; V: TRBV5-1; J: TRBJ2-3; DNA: TGCGCCAGCAGCTTGTTAGCGGGGAGCACAGATACGCAGTATTTT; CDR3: CASSLLAGSTDTQYF